These 11 T cell receptor beta chains originate from one sample sequenced in a study of early stage breast cancer tumors. TCRdb's copy holds only in-frame clones and misses some; the assay was immunoSEQ multiplex PCR. The sample includes approximately 33,000 clones, almost 75% seen only once; the top ten take roughly 4.5%. Sequenced: blood. These receptor sequences come from a person aged 40 to 49 with breast cancer.

This chain uses TRBV10-3 with TRBJ2-5; D ambiguous. Trimming pared 5 bases from V and 6 bases from J, leaving 7 bases between. This CDR3 has 11 amino acids. The V gene's germline CDR1 is ENHRY and CDR2 SYGVKD. The CDR3 reads CAISFGKTQYF. CDR3 coding DNA: TGTGCCATCAGTTTTGGCAAGACCCAGTACTTC.

This clone showed up just a few times. This rearrangement joins TRBV19 to TRBJ2-1, with 7 bases lining up with TRBD2. The trim removed 5 bases at V and 4 bases at J, leaving 2 bases unmatched. This CDR3 has 13 amino acids. From germline, CDR1 is LNHDA and CDR2 SQIVND (reference sequence). The CDR3 reads CASSVGGYNEQFF. Written as DNA, the CDR3 is TGTGCCAGTAGTGTGGGAGGGTACAATGAGCAGTTCTTC.

This clone turned up a few times. J is TRBJ1-1 and V is TRBV7-2; D may be TRBD1 (5 bases). The CDR3 totals 13 residues. Germline V gene lookup returns CDR1 SGHTA and CDR2 FQGNSA. V was pared by 4 bases and J by 1 base, with 7 bases between. The CDR3 spells CASSYGQNTEAFF. The CDR3 DNA reads TGTGCCAGCAGCTATGGACAGAACACTGAAGCTTTCTTT.

The chain recombines TRBV6-4 with TRBJ2-4; D is undetermined. The ends were cut back, 7 bases at V and 8 bases at J, with 12 bases in the middle. The CDR3 has 12 amino acids. Per germline, CDR1 MRHNA and CDR2 SNTAGT. As DNA, the CDR3 is TGTGCCAGCACTAGACATGGATACATTCAGTACTTC. Its translation is CASTRHGYIQYF.

The rearrangement links TRBV10-3 to TRBJ2-7; D is perhaps TRBD2 (5 bases). The CDR3 totals 13 residues. From germline, CDR1 is ENHRY and CDR2 SYGVKD. V shed 0 bases and J shed 7 bases, with 10 bases lying between them. The CDR3 is CAISESLGGEQYF. CDR3 coding DNA: TGTGCCATCAGTGAGTCTCTTGGAGGTGAGCAGTACTTC.

The genes are TRBV27 and TRBJ2-1, with D perhaps matching TRBD1 or TRBD2 (6 bases each). The germline V gene has CDR1 MNHEY and CDR2 SMNVEV (reference sequence). V gave up 5 bases and J gave up 2 bases, with 16 bases separating them. The CDR3 extends over 16 amino acids. CDR3 amino acids: CASSLEGGPTYNEQFF. CDR3 bases: TGTGCCAGCAGTCTCGAAGGGGGGCCAACCTACAATGAGCAGTTCTTC.

V gene TRBV28 combines with J gene TRBJ2-2; D remains unclear. V was clipped by 5 bases and J by 1 base, with 11 bases between them. Germline V CDR1 and CDR2: MDHEN, SYDVKM. The CDR3 extends over 15 amino acids. CDR3 amino acids: CASSRSSGNTGELFF. The CDR3 region has the DNA TGTGCCAGCAGTCGCTCGTCAGGGAACACCGGGGAGCTGTTTTTT.

The chain employs TRBV5-1 and TRBJ1-2; perhaps TRBD1 as D (6 bases). V shed 0 bases and J shed 0 bases, with 9 bases lying between them. The germline CDR1 and CDR2 sequences are SGHRS and YFSETQ. CDR3 length: 15 residues. The CDR3 protein is CASSLEGDSNYGYTF. The DNA of the CDR3 is TGCGCCAGCAGCTTGGAGGGGGACTCTAACTATGGCTACACCTTC.

The chain recombines TRBV6-5 with TRBJ2-1; 7 bases agree with TRBD2. V was clipped by 4 bases and J by 5 bases; unmatched bases: 8. The CDR3 loop spans 15 amino acids. The germline CDR1 and CDR2 sequences are MNHEY and SVGAGI. The CDR3 sequence is CASSSAGEGHNEQFF. In nucleotides, the CDR3 is TGTGCCAGCAGTTCGGCCGGGGAGGGGCACAATGAGCAGTTCTTC.

The V and J genes are TRBV18 and TRBJ2-2; D gene unclear. CDR3 length equals 16 residues. Trimming pared 3 bases from V and 3 bases from J, leaving 14 bases between. Germline V CDR1 and CDR2: KGHSH, LQKENI. CDR3 region: CASSPRDQVYTGELFF. The DNA of the CDR3 is TGTGCCAGCTCACCTCGCGACCAGGTGTACACCGGGGAGCTGTTTTTT.

This clone was recorded a few times. The gene calls are TRBV4-1 and TRBJ1-5, with D perhaps matching TRBD1 (5 bases). Trimming stripped 1 base from V and 7 bases from J, with 11 bases between. Germline V gene sequence: CDR1 MGHRA, CDR2 YSYEKL. The CDR3 runs to 14 residues. The CDR3 region is CASSQVVGQQPQHF. CDR3 bases: TGCGCCAGCAGCCAAGTCGTGGGGCAGCAGCCCCAGCATTTT.